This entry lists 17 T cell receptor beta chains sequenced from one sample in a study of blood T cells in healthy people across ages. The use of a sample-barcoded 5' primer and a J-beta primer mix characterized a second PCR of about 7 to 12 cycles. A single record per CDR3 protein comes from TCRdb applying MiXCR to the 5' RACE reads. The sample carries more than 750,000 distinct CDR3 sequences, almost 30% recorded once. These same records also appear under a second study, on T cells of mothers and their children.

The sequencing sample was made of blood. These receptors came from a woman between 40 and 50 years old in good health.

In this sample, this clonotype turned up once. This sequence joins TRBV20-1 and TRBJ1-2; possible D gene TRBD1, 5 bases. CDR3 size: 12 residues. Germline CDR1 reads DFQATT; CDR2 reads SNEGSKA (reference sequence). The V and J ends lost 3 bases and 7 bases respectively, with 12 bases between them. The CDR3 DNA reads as TGCAGTGCTAGCCAGGGAATGGGTGGCTACACCTTC. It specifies CSASQGMGGYTF.

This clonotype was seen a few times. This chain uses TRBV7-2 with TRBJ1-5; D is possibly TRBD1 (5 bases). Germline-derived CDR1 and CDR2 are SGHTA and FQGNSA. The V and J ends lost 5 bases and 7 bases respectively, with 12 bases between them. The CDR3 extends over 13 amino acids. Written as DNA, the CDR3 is TGTGCCAGCAGCGATCCGGGGCGGCAGCCCCAGCATTTT. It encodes CASSDPGRQPQHF.

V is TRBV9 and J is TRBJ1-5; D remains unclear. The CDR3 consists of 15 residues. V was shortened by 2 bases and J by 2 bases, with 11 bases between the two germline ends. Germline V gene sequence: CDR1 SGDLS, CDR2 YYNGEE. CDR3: CASSVGDMRNQPQHF. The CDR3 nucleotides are TGTGCCAGCAGCGTGGGAGATATGCGCAATCAGCCCCAGCATTTT.

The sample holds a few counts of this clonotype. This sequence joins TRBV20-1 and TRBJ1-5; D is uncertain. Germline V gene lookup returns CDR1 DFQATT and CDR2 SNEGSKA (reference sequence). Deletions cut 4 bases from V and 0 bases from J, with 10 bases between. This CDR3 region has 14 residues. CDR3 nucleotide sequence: TGCAGTGCTACCGGACCGATTAGCAATCAGCCCCAGCATTTT. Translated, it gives CSATGPISNQPQHF.

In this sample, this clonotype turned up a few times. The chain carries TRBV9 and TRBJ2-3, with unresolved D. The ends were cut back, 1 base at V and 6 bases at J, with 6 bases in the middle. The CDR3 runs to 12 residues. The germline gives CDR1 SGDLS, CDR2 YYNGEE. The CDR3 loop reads CASSVSSDTQYF. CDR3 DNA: TGTGCCAGCAGCGTATCCTCGGATACGCAGTATTTT.

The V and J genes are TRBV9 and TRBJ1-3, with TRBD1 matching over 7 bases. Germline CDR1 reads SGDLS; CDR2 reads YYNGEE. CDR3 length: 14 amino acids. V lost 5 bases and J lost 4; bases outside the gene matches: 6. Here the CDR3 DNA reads TGTGCCAGCAGAGGGGGCGCAGCAGGAAACACCATATATTTT. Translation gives CASRGGAAGNTIYF.

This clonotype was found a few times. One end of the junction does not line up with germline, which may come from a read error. The CDR3 protein is CSAQNYGHTF. CDR3 sequence (DNA): TGCAGTGCCCAGAACTATGGCCACACCTTC. This sequence joins TRBV20-1 and TRBJ1-2; D uncertain. Looked up from germline, CDR1 is DFQATT and CDR2 is SNEGSKA (reference sequence). The CDR3 is made up of 10 amino acids.

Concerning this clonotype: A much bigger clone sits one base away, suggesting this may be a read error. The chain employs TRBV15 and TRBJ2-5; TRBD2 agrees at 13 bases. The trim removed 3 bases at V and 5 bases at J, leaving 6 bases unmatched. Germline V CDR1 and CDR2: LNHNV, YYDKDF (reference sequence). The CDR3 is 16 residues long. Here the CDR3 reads CATSSGRGLAGETQYF. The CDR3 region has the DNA TGTGCCACCAGCAGCGGCCGGGGACTAGCGGGGGAGACCCAGTACTTC.

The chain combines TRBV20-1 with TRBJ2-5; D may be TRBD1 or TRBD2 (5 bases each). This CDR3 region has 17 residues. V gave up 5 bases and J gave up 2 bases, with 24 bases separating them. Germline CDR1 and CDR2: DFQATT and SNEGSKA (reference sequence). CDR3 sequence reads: CSARPHGTAATQETQYF. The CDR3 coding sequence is TGCAGTGCTCGACCCCATGGGACGGCGGCCACACAAGAGACCCAGTACTTC.

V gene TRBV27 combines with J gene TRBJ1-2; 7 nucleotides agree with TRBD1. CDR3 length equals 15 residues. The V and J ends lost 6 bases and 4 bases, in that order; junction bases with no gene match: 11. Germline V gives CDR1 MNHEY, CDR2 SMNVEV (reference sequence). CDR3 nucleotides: TGTGCCAGCAGACAGGACAGGCTATCCCCCTATGGCTACACCTTC. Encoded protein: CASRQDRLSPYGYTF.

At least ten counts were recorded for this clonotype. The CDR3 nucleotides are TGCGCCAGCAGCCAAGCGGCGACAGGCGTCTACGAGCAGTACTTC. Translation: CASSQAATGVYEQYF. The chain uses TRBV4-1 and TRBJ2-7; TRBD1 is a possible D gene (6 bases). Trimming stripped 1 base from V and 3 bases from J, with 13 bases between. This CDR3 has 15 residues. Germline lookup yields CDR1 MGHRA and CDR2 YSYEKL.

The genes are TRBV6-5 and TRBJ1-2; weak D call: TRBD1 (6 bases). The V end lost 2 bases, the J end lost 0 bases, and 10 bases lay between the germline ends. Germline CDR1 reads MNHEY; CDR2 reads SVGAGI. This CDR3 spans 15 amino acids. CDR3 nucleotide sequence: TGTGCCAGCAGTTACACGACAGGAACTAACTATGGCTACACCTTC. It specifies CASSYTTGTNYGYTF.

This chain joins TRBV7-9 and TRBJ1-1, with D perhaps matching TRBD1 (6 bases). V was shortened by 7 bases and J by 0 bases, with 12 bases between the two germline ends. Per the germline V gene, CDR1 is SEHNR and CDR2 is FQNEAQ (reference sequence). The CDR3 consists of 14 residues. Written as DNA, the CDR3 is TGTGCCAGCACCCGGGGGGCCATGAACACTGAAGCTTTCTTT. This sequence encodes CASTRGAMNTEAFF.

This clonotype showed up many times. In DNA, the CDR3 is TGTGCCAGCAGTTTAGGGGGCGTTGGCTATGGCTACACCTTC. Amino acids: CASSLGGVGYGYTF. The chain combines TRBV12-3 or TRBV12-4 with TRBJ1-2; D is perhaps TRBD1 (5 bases). Deletions cut 1 base from V and 4 bases from J, with 10 bases between. This CDR3 has 14 residues.

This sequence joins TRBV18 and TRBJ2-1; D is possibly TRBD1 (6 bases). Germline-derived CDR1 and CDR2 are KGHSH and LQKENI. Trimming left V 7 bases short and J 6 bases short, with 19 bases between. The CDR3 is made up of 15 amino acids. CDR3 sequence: CASYSDSIPGNEQFF. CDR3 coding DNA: TGTGCCAGCTACTCGGACAGCATACCTGGCAATGAGCAGTTCTTC. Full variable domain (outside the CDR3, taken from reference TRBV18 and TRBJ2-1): NAGVMQNPRHLVRRRGQEARLRCSPMKGHSHVYWYRQLPEEGLKFMVYLQKENIIDESGMPKERFSAEFPKEGPSILRIQQVVRGDSAAYFCASYSDSIPGNEQFFGPGTRLTVL.

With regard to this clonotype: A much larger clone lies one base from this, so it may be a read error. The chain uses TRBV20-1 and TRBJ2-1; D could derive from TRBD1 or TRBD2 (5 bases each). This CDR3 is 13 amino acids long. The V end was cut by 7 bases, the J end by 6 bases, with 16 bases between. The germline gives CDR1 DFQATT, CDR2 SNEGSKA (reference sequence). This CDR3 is CSVSGTSANEQFF. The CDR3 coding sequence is TGCAGTGTTTCCGGGACCTCCGCCAATGAGCAGTTCTTC.

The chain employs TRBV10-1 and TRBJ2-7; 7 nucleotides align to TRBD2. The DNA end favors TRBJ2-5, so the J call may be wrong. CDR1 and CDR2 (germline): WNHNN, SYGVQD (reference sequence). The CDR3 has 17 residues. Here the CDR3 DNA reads TGCGCCAGCAGTGACGACCCCCCGGGGGGAAAGGGGGAGACCCAGTACTTC. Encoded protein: CASSDDPPGGKGETQYF.